This T cell receptor (beta chain) is drawn from a study of T cell responses to AZD1222 COVID-19 vaccine. Comment on this clone: Its antigen is still unknown.

The data were produced by immunoSEQ multiplex PCR, yet TCRdb's version contains in-frame clones alone and is incomplete. This sample has tens of thousands of clones, with about 91% found just once. V dropped 6 bases and J dropped 2 bases, with 10 bases sitting between them. Germline V gene lookup returns CDR1 MNHEY and CDR2 SVGAGI. The CDR3 runs 13 residues. The study's findings and limits: Repertoires were sampled only after the peak T cell response. Donors were chiefly white British, with a greater number of females, and clonal diversity was perhaps underestimated. A reported finding is that nearly half of spike-specific TCRs target unmutated variant regions.

Sequenced material: peripheral blood, taken 28 days after the second dose of the MenACWY control vaccine. This receptor was identified in an adult who received the MenACWY meningococcal vaccine as a control. J is TRBJ1-1 and V is TRBV6-5; perhaps TRBD1 as D (5 bases). CDR3 nucleotide sequence: TGTGCCAGCAGCTACAGGTTCAACACTGAAGCTTTCTTT. This sequence encodes CASSYRFNTEAFF.